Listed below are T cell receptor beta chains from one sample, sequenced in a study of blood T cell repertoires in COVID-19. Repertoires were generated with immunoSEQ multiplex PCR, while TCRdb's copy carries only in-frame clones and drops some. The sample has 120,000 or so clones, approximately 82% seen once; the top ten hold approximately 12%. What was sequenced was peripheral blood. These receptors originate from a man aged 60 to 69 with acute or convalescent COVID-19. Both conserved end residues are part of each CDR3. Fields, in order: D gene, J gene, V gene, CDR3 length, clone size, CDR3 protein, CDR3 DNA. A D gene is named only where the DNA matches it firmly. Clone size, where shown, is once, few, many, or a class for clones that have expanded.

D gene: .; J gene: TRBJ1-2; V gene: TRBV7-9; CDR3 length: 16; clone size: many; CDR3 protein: CASTFRGPAANYGYTF; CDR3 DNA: TGTGCCAGCACCTTTCGTGGGCCAGCCGCTAACTATGGCTACACCTTC
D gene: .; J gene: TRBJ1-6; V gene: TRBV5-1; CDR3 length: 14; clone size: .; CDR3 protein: CASSFGDNNSPLHF; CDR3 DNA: TGCGCCAGCAGCTTCGGGGATAATAATTCACCCCTCCACTTT
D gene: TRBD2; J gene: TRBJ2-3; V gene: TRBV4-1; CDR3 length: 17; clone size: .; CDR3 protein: CASSLRLAGEIADTQYF; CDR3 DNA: TGCGCCAGCAGCCTCCGACTAGCGGGAGAGATCGCAGATACGCAGTATTTT
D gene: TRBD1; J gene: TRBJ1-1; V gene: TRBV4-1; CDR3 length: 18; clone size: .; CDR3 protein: CASSPLLERTGKNTEAFF; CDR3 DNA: TGCGCCAGCAGCCCCCTTCTTGAAAGGACAGGAAAGAACACTGAAGCTTTCTTT
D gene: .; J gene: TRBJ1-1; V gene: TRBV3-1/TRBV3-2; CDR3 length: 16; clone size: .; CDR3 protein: CASSQGAPTRDTEAFF; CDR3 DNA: TGTGCCAGCAGCCAAGGGGCTCCTACGCGGGACACTGAAGCTTTCTTT
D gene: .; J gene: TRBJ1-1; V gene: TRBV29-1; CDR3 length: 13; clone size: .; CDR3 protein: CSVGPPLGTEAFF; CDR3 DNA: TGCAGCGTTGGCCCTCCTCTCGGCACTGAAGCTTTCTTT
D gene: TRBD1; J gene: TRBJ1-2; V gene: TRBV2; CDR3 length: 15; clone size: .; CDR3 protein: CASSAGDREVYGYTF; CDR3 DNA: TGTGCCAGCAGTGCCGGGGACAGGGAGGTCTATGGCTACACCTTC
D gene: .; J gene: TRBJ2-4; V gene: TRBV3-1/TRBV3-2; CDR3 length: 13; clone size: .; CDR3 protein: CASSNRGKNIQYF; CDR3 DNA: TGTGCCAGCAGCAATAGGGGAAAAAACATTCAGTACTTC
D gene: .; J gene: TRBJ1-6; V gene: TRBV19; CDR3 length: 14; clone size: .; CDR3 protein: CASSIGTGNSPLHF; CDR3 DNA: TGTGCCAGTAGTATAGGGACGGGAAATTCACCCCTCCACTTT
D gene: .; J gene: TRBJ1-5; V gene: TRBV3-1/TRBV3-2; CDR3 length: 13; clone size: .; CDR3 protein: CASSQDFEQPQHF; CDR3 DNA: TGTGCCAGCAGCCAAGATTTTGAGCAGCCCCAGCATTTT